The 24 T cell receptor beta chains presented below share a single source sample, sequenced in a study of cytomegalovirus exposure and HLA in healthy donors. Measured with immunoSEQ multiplex PCR; TCRdb has only the in-frame clones, and not every one. This sample has 70,000 to 75,000 clones, with approximately 93% found just once. Sequencing input: PBMCs. These TCRs come from a man between 18 and 35 years old in good health and CMV-seropositive.

This clone has only one observation. V and J are TRBV5-5 and TRBJ1-6, with D perhaps TRBD1 (6 bases). CDR3 length equals 17 residues. From germline, CDR1 is SGHKS and CDR2 YYEKEE (reference sequence). Trimming left V 0 bases short and J 7 bases short, with 17 bases between. Written as DNA, the CDR3 is TGTGCCAGCAGCTTGGAGGGCGGACAGTTTGCCAATTCACCCCTCCACTTT. As protein: CASSLEGGQFANSPLHF.

The chain has TRBV5-5 and TRBJ1-2, with 10 nucleotides matching TRBD1. This CDR3 contains 13 residues. The V segment lost 5 bases and the J segment 8 bases; nucleotides outside the gene matches: 6. Germline V gene lookup returns CDR1 SGHKS and CDR2 YYEKEE (reference sequence). CDR3 amino acids: CASRDRGLWGYTF. The CDR3 DNA sequence: TGTGCCAGCAGAGACAGGGGGCTCTGGGGCTACACCTTC.

The genes are TRBV27 and TRBJ2-5; D is possibly TRBD2 (5 bases). V was shortened by 4 bases and J by 1 base, with 16 bases between the two germline ends. The CDR3 totals 16 residues. Germline V CDR1 and CDR2: MNHEY, SMNVEV (reference sequence). The CDR3, as DNA: TGTGCCAGCAGTTCCCAGGACGGGGTACCCCAAGAGACCCAGTACTTC. Protein: CASSSQDGVPQETQYF.

V and J are TRBV29-1 and TRBJ2-3; TRBD2 aligns across 10 bases. This CDR3 region has 17 residues. J gave up 1 base and V 1 base, and 8 bases lay outside the gene matches. Germline loops: CDR1 SQVTM, CDR2 ANQGSEA. CDR3 sequence: CSVEGGGLAGGTDTQYF. Written as DNA, the CDR3 is TGCAGCGTTGAAGGGGGGGGCCTAGCGGGAGGCACAGATACGCAGTATTTT.

The chain joins TRBV11-2 to TRBJ2-7; TRBD2 matches at 10 bases. The CDR3 is 16 amino acids. Germline loops: CDR1 SGHAT, CDR2 FQNNGV. V lost 1 base to trimming and J lost 3 bases; unmatched junction nucleotides: 6. The CDR3 loop reads CASSLAGVAGGYEQYF. The CDR3 DNA follows: TGTGCCAGCAGCTTAGCAGGGGTAGCGGGGGGCTACGAGCAGTACTTC. Together with reference TRBV11-2 and TRBJ2-7, the CDR3 gives the full variable domain: EAGVAQSPRYKIIEKRQSVAFWCNPISGHATLYWYQQILGQGPKLLIQFQNNGVVDDSQLPKDRFSAERLKGVDSTLKIQPAKLEDSAVYLCASSLAGVAGGYEQYFGPGTRLTVT.

V usage is TRBV7-7 and J usage is TRBJ2-5; 14 nucleotides match TRBD2. Trimming at V came to 5 bases and at J to 4 bases, leaving 6 bases not matched to a gene. Looked up from germline, CDR1 is SSHAT and CDR2 is FNYEAQ (reference sequence). CDR3 length: 16 amino acids. CDR3 bases: TGTGCCAGCAGCATCGGACTAGCGGGGGGCTCAGAGACCCAGTACTTC. Protein: CASSIGLAGGSETQYF.

The chain combines TRBV6-5 with TRBJ2-3, with 7 bases matching TRBD2. Looked up from germline, CDR1 is MNHEY and CDR2 is SVGAGI. Trimming at V came to 5 bases and at J to 9 bases, leaving 11 bases not matched to a gene. This CDR3 has 14 amino acids. The CDR3 nucleotides read TGTGCCAGCAGTCTTGCTGATAGGCGGGGGACGCAGTATTTT. Encoded protein: CASSLADRRGTQYF.

This chain links TRBV9 with TRBJ2-1; tentative D call: TRBD2 (6 bases). In germline, CDR1 is SGDLS, CDR2 YYNGEE. V shed 4 bases and J shed 0 bases, with 11 bases lying between them. The length of the CDR3 is 15 residues. CDR3 amino acids: CASSPQAGSYNEQFF. The CDR3 coding sequence is TGTGCCAGCAGCCCTCAAGCGGGCTCCTACAATGAGCAGTTCTTC.

The gene calls are TRBV10-3 and TRBJ2-1, with 9 bases matching TRBD2. The CDR3 length is 12 residues. V gave up 9 bases and J gave up 8 bases; unmatched junction bases: 5. Germline V gives CDR1 ENHRY, CDR2 SYGVKD. Here the CDR3 DNA reads TGTGCCATGGGGACTAGCAACGATGAGCAGTTCTTC. This encodes CAMGTSNDEQFF.

The rearrangement joins TRBV28 to TRBJ2-2; 7 bases are shared with TRBD1. CDR1 is MDHEN and CDR2 is SYDVKM in the germline V gene. The CDR3 totals 15 residues. Trimming took 6 bases from V and 2 from J; bases not matched to a gene: 6. This CDR3 reads CASSSGTANTGELFF. CDR3 in DNA: TGTGCCAGCAGCTCTGGGACAGCCAACACCGGGGAGCTGTTTTTT.

The chain uses TRBV30 and TRBJ2-5, with 10 bases identical to TRBD2. The CDR3 totals 14 residues. Looked up from germline, CDR1 is GTSNPN and CDR2 is SVGIG (reference sequence). Trimming took 4 bases from V and 5 from J; bases not matched to a gene: 7. The CDR3 spells CAWKGLAVGETQYF. The CDR3 DNA is TGTGCCTGGAAAGGACTAGCGGTCGGGGAGACCCAGTACTTC.

This chain connects TRBV7-8 to TRBJ1-2, with a tentative D call TRBD1 (5 bases). V was clipped by 7 bases and J by 6 bases, with 12 bases between them. The germline gives CDR1 SGHVS, CDR2 FQNEAQ. There are 12 residues in the CDR3. The CDR3 reads CASTPGADGYTF. CDR3 DNA: TGTGCCAGCACCCCTGGGGCGGATGGCTACACCTTC.

The gene calls are TRBV4-1 and TRBJ1-3; 7 bases fit TRBD1. Germline loops: CDR1 MGHRA, CDR2 YSYEKL. V trimming: 1 base; J trimming: 0 bases; junction bases outside the gene matches: 18. This CDR3 has 21 amino acids. CDR3 region: CASSQGGIGGPGVLSGNTIYF. The CDR3 nucleotides are TGCGCCAGCAGCCAAGGGGGGATAGGGGGCCCGGGGGTACTCTCTGGAAACACCATATATTTT.

This clone was counted between two and nine times. The genes are TRBV4-1 and TRBJ1-2; D is unresolved. CDR1 is MGHRA and CDR2 is YSYEKL in the germline V gene. V lost 1 base, J lost 6 bases, and 9 bases lay in between. This CDR3 has 13 residues. The CDR3 coding sequence is TGCGCCAGCAGCCAAGTTCAGTTCGATGGCTACACCTTC. It translates to CASSQVQFDGYTF.

The rearrangement joins TRBV15 to TRBJ2-2, with D maybe TRBD2 (5 bases). Germline V gene data show CDR1 as LNHNV and CDR2 as YYDKDF (reference sequence). The length of the CDR3 is 15 residues. Between the trimmed V and J ends, which lost 5 bases and 0 bases, there was a span of 10 bases. Here the CDR3 reads CATSSADTNTGELFF. The CDR3 DNA follows: TGTGCCACCAGCTCAGCGGATACGAACACCGGGGAGCTGTTTTTT.

The gene calls are TRBV4-1 and TRBJ2-4; the D is unclear. Germline lookup yields CDR1 MGHRA and CDR2 YSYEKL. The CDR3 consists of 14 residues. V dropped 5 bases and J dropped 1 base, with 9 bases sitting between them. CDR3: CASSDFGAKNIQYF. For the CDR3, the DNA is TGCGCCAGCAGCGACTTCGGTGCCAAAAACATTCAGTACTTC.

V gene TRBV5-1 combines with J gene TRBJ2-7, with 8 bases matching TRBD1. There are 23 residues in the CDR3. V was clipped by 1 base and J by 4 bases; unmatched bases: 31. Germline V lookup: CDR1 SGHRS, CDR2 YFSETQ. The CDR3 region has the DNA TGCGCCAGCAGCTTGCCGGGGACAGGATCCCATGAAAGGCAACTTAGGAATCGGTACGAGCAGTACTTC. This encodes CASSLPGTGSHERQLRNRYEQYF.

The chain is built from TRBV28 and TRBJ2-4; no clear D. Trimming took off 2 bases at V and 0 bases at J, with 5 bases between the two ends. This CDR3 spans 14 amino acids. Germline CDR1 reads MDHEN; CDR2 reads SYDVKM. The CDR3 region has the DNA TGTGCCAGCAGTTTACCCCTAGCCAAAAACATTCAGTACTTC. Protein: CASSLPLAKNIQYF.

The chain links TRBV27 to TRBJ2-1; 10 bases are a match to TRBD2. Germline V CDR1 and CDR2: MNHEY, SMNVEV (reference sequence). V dropped 2 bases and J dropped 6; count of bases not matched to a gene: 4. The CDR3 consists of 15 residues. The CDR3 spells CASSLPGLAANEQFF. Written as DNA, the CDR3 is TGTGCCAGCAGTTTACCTGGACTAGCGGCCAATGAGCAGTTCTTC.

The chain joins TRBV2 to TRBJ2-1, with 8 bases lining up with TRBD2. The junction had 4 bases not matched to a gene; V was cut back by 6 bases and J by 0 bases. Per the germline V gene, CDR1 is SNHLY and CDR2 is FYNNEI. CDR3 length: 15 residues. CDR3 nucleotides: TGTGCCAGCAGGAAAGCGGGAGACTCCTACAATGAGCAGTTCTTC. Amino acid sequence: CASRKAGDSYNEQFF. The full variable domain, its missing parts supplied by reference TRBV2 and TRBJ2-1, is EPEVTQTPSHQVTQMGQEVILRCVPISNHLYFYWYRQILGQKVEFLVSFYNNEISEKSEIFDDQFSVERPDGSNFTLKIRSTKLEDSAMYFCASRKAGDSYNEQFFGPGTRLTVL.

This chain links TRBV4-1 with TRBJ1-4, with D perhaps matching TRBD1 (6 bases). The CDR3 runs to 14 residues. Germline CDR1 and CDR2: MGHRA and YSYEKL. Between the trimmed V and J ends, which lost 4 bases and 6 bases, there was a span of 12 bases. The CDR3 bases are TGCGCCAGCAGCCGCGTACAGGGTTATGAAAAACTGTTTTTT. Protein: CASSRVQGYEKLFF.

The chain employs TRBV5-1 and TRBJ2-6; D is possibly TRBD1 (5 bases). The length of the CDR3 is 15 residues. Germline assignment: CDR1 SGHRS and CDR2 YFSETQ. The V gene lost 4 bases and the J gene lost 0 bases, with 8 bases spanning the gap. The CDR3 here is CASSPTDSGANVLTF. DNA of the CDR3: TGCGCCAGCAGCCCGACAGACTCTGGGGCCAACGTCCTGACTTTC.

V usage is TRBV15 and J usage is TRBJ1-2; D might be TRBD1 (5 bases). The germline CDR1 and CDR2 sequences are LNHNV and YYDKDF (reference sequence). CDR3 length: 13 amino acids. Trimming left V 3 bases short and J 6 bases short, with 11 bases between. CDR3 bases: TGTGCCACCAGCAGGGGCGGGGGGGATGGCTACACCTTC. This encodes CATSRGGGDGYTF.

The chain joins TRBV30 to TRBJ2-3; 9 nucleotides align to TRBD2. V was clipped by 8 bases and J by 4 bases; unmatched bases: 10. Germline CDR1 GTSNPN, CDR2 SVGIG (reference sequence). The CDR3 runs 14 residues. The CDR3 DNA sequence: TGTGCCGGAGGGCTAGCGGGACATCCAGATACGCAGTATTTT. Translating it yields CAGGLAGHPDTQYF.